The T cell receptor beta chain under discussion was sequenced for a study of Graves' ophthalmopathy and Graves' hyperthyroidism. As for the study in general: Blood was drawn at initial diagnosis, before any treatment.

Those donors who had ophthalmopathy presented with moderate-to-severe activity, a CAS of ≥3, a NOSPECS of ≥4 and a duration under 3 months. As the starting material, roughly 9.8 ml of fresh peripheral blood yielded the PBMCs. CDR1 and CDR2 from the germline V gene are SEHNR and FQNEAQ (reference sequence). This CDR3 has 15 residues. V lost 4 bases to trimming and J lost 0 bases, with 12 bases between them. This clonotype was recorded many times. The study amplified TCR beta CDR3 regions using RNA transcripts. HTBI-primed RT-PCR formed the first round, and a multiplex PCR formed the second. TCRdb redid the calling of the multiplex PCR reads with MiXCR, one entry per CDR3 protein. Of under 350,000 distinct CDR3 sequences in the sample, roughly a sixth were seen once.

Sequenced: peripheral blood. The clonotype comes from an adult man with Graves' ophthalmopathy. V gene TRBV7-9 combines with J gene TRBJ2-5; maybe TRBD2 (6 bases). The CDR3 bases are TGTGCCAGCAGCTCACCACGGGACTACCAAGAGACCCAGTACTTC. Its protein product is CASSSPRDYQETQYF.